This T cell receptor (beta chain) comes out of a study of T cell responses to AZD1222 COVID-19 vaccine. Turning to the study itself: Some second doses came at about 4 weeks and others at about 12 weeks; these were pooled. General study results and limits: Donors were largely white British and mainly female; clonal diversity was possibly underestimated. At baseline, just a handful of AZD1222 recipients tested seropositive.

Libraries were prepared by immunoSEQ multiplex PCR; TCRdb keeps only in-frame clonotypes and omits some of them. The repertoire holds approximately 200,000 clones, with 80% to 90% as singletons. As regards this clone: What it recognizes is unknown.

The clonotype comes from an adult in good health. The sample consisted of peripheral blood, taken on day 0 of AZD1222 vaccination.

CDR3 sequence: CASSQVGGRAFF. The CDR3 nucleotides read TGCGCCAGCAGCCAAGTGGGGGGGCGCGCTTTCTTT. The chain carries TRBV4-1 and TRBJ1-1; D might be TRBD1 (6 bases). Trimming stripped 1 base from V and 11 bases from J, with 11 bases between. The CDR3 has 12 amino acids. The germline gives CDR1 MGHRA, CDR2 YSYEKL.